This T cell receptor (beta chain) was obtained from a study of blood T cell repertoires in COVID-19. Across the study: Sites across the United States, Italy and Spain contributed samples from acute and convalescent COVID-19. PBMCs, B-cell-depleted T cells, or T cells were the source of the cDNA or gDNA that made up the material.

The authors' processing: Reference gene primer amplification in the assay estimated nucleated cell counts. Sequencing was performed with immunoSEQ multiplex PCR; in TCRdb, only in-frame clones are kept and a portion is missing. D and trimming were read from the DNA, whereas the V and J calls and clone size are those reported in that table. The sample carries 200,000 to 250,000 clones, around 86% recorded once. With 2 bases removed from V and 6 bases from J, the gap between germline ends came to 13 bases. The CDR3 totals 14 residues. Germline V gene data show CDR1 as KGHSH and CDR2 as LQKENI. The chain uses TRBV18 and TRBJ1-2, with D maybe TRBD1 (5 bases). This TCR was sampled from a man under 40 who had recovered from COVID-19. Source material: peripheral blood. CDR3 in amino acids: CASSPDSLWNGYTF. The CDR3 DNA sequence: TGTGCCAGCTCACCAGACAGCTTGTGGAATGGCTACACCTTC.